This passage covers 16 T cell receptor beta chains from one sample sequenced in a study of beta chain features in type 1 diabetes listed by TCRdb under 2018. Libraries came from the immunoSEQ multiplex PCR assay. The High Capacity cDNA Reverse Transcription Kit was used to reverse transcribe all of the isolated RNA, meaning that expressed TCRB transcripts were what got sequenced. TCRdb retrieved this table from immuneACCESS and kept in-frame rearrangements only. Not all clones are present; in checked studies, unresolved V genes account for under half, and no reason is known for the remainder. This sample lists 450,000 to 600,000 clones; approximately 30% were detected once. The ten largest account for almost 0.065% of the sample. The sequenced material came from naive CD4+ T cells from blood. Sample cell subset or site, as interpreted from the label and publication: true naive CD4+ T cells. These receptors came from a man younger than 35 in good health.

This clone was observed a handful of times. The chain has TRBV28 and TRBJ2-7; the D is unclear. Trimming left V 5 bases short and J 2 bases short, with 10 bases between. Per the germline V gene, CDR1 is MDHEN and CDR2 is SYDVKM. The CDR3 is 13 amino acids. The CDR3 region is CASSPHNPYEQYF. The CDR3 DNA reads as TGTGCCAGCAGTCCCCATAACCCCTACGAGCAGTACTTC.

The chain recombines TRBV7-9 with TRBJ2-5; 14 bases line up with TRBD2. Germline V gives CDR1 SEHNR, CDR2 FQNEAQ (reference sequence). Trimming at V came to 5 bases and at J to 3 bases, leaving 5 bases not matched to a gene. The CDR3 spans 16 residues. CDR3 sequence: CASSPGTSGREETQYF. CDR3 bases: TGTGCCAGCAGCCCAGGGACTAGCGGGAGAGAAGAGACCCAGTACTTC.

This clone was recorded a few times. The CDR3 is CSVEDDAKGTDTQYF. The DNA for the CDR3 is TGCAGCGTTGAAGATGACGCTAAGGGGACAGATACGCAGTATTTT. This chain uses TRBV29-1 with TRBJ2-3; D might be TRBD1 (5 bases). The CDR3 sequence is 15 residues long. The V end was cut by 0 bases, the J end by 3 bases, with 13 bases between. The germline gives CDR1 SQVTM, CDR2 ANQGSEA.

This clone was counted only a few times. The chain has TRBV4-3 and TRBJ2-2, with D unclear. Germline V CDR1 and CDR2: LGHNA, YSLEER. This CDR3 has 14 residues. V was cut by 4 bases and J by 5 bases, with 11 bases left in between. The CDR3: CASSLGPWTGELFF. The DNA of the CDR3 is TGCGCCAGCAGCCTAGGTCCGTGGACCGGGGAGCTGTTTTTT.

The chain has TRBV9 and TRBJ2-1; 7 nucleotides line up with TRBD2. The CDR3 has 17 amino acids. The junction had 16 bases not matched to a gene; V was cut back by 4 bases and J by 6 bases. Germline V gene lookup returns CDR1 SGDLS and CDR2 YYNGEE. CDR3 nucleotide sequence: TGTGCCAGCAGCAACCGCCTGGGTGGCGGGAGTCCCAATGAGCAGTTCTTC. The encoded protein is CASSNRLGGGSPNEQFF.

The J gene is TRBJ1-1, the V gene TRBV30; tentatively, D is TRBD1 (5 bases). The CDR3 is 17 amino acids. V was clipped by 7 bases and J by 4 bases, with 28 bases between them. Germline V gives CDR1 GTSNPN, CDR2 SVGIG (reference sequence). The DNA of the CDR3 is TGTGCCTCCACGCAAGGGTCGGGGCGCAGAGGCGGCACTGAAGCTTTCTTT. Translated, it gives CASTQGSGRRGGTEAFF.

The chain recombines TRBV29-1 with TRBJ2-7; D is uncertain. The germline CDR1 and CDR2 sequences are SQVTM and ANQGSEA. This CDR3 is built from 14 residues. The V end was cut by 4 bases, the J end by 6 bases, with 19 bases between. CDR3 sequence reads: CSVGVGYVGSEQYF. CDR3 nucleotide sequence: TGCAGCGTTGGAGTCGGCTATGTCGGTTCCGAGCAGTACTTC.

This clone was picked up a small number of times. This chain connects TRBV21-1 to TRBJ2-3; TRBD1 is the table's D call, not checked against the DNA. TRBV21-1 is flagged as a pseudogene. This CDR3 is 16 amino acids long. The CDR3 here is CASSKGRAGAPDTQYF. The CDR3 DNA reads TGTGCCAGCAGCAAAGGACGGGCAGGGGCGCCCGATACGCAGTATTTT.

DNA for the CDR3: TGCAGCGTGGGGCCGGGACTAGTAGATGAGCAGTTCTTC. Its protein is CSVGPGLVDEQFF. The chain employs TRBV29-1 and TRBJ2-1; TRBD2 matches 8 bases. The V segment lost 6 bases and the J segment 8 bases; nucleotides outside the gene matches: 9. The CDR3 covers 13 residues. The germline V gene has CDR1 SQVTM and CDR2 ANQGSEA.

There are a few counts of this clone. The rearrangement uses TRBV6-5 and TRBJ2-5, with D tentatively TRBD2 (6 bases). CDR1 MNHEY and CDR2 SVGAGI come from the germline V gene. The CDR3 loop spans 15 amino acids. Trimming removed 6 bases from V and 6 bases from J, with 20 bases in between. The CDR3 region is CASSRPGGMGKTQYF. CDR3 coding DNA: TGTGCCAGCAGCCGGCCGGGCGGGATGGGGAAGACCCAGTACTTC.

V usage is TRBV19 and J usage is TRBJ1-3; D is unresolved. Germline CDR1 is LNHDA and CDR2 is SQIVND (reference sequence). The CDR3 loop spans 14 amino acids. The V end lost 1 base, the J end lost 5 bases, and 9 bases lay between the germline ends. CDR3 bases: TGTGCCAGTAGTATAGTGATGGACCGAAACACCATATATTTT. It translates to CASSIVMDRNTIYF.

This clone was recorded a few times. The chain has TRBV2 and TRBJ1-1; D is undetermined. This CDR3 region has 14 residues. V lost 3 bases, J lost 0 bases, and 8 bases lay in between. Germline lookup yields CDR1 SNHLY and CDR2 FYNNEI. The CDR3 spells CASSDRSMNTEAFF. The CDR3 DNA follows: TGTGCCAGCAGTGACAGAAGCATGAACACTGAAGCTTTCTTT.

The CDR3 region is CASSYSGTGVREQFF. Written as DNA, the CDR3 is TGTGCCAGCAGTTACTCCGGGACAGGGGTCAGGGAGCAGTTCTTC. The chain employs TRBV6-6 and TRBJ2-1; 10 nucleotides agree with TRBD1. Germline V gene lookup returns CDR1 MNHNY and CDR2 SVGAGI (reference sequence). J lost 10 bases, V lost 0 bases, and 6 bases had no gene match. This CDR3 contains 15 residues.

As DNA, the CDR3 is TGTGCCAGCAGCTTGGGAGCTACTTCCCAAGAGACCCAGTACTTC. Its translation is CASSLGATSQETQYF. The chain is built from TRBV5-5 and TRBJ2-5; D unclear. The CDR3 runs to 15 residues. Germline V gene sequence: CDR1 SGHKS, CDR2 YYEKEE (reference sequence). Deletions cut 0 bases from V and 1 base from J, with 10 bases between.

This chain links TRBV30 with TRBJ2-7; the D is unclear. The CDR3 contains 13 residues. V was shortened by 6 bases and J by 7 bases, with 19 bases between the two germline ends. CDR1 is GTSNPN and CDR2 is SVGIG in the germline V gene (reference sequence). Here the CDR3 reads CACAGSYVGEQYF. CDR3 nucleotide sequence: TGTGCCTGCGCCGGGTCCTACGTCGGGGAGCAGTACTTC.

The chain employs TRBV28 and TRBJ2-2; the D is unclear. CDR1 and CDR2 (germline): MDHEN, SYDVKM. This CDR3 spans 12 amino acids. V lost 4 bases to trimming and J lost 7 bases, with 7 bases between them. The CDR3 region is CASSSRLGELFF. DNA of the CDR3: TGTGCCAGCAGTTCCCGGCTCGGGGAGCTGTTTTTT.